These 14 T cell receptor beta chains share one sample of origin, sequenced in a study of T cell responses to AZD1222 COVID-19 vaccine. Libraries were prepared by immunoSEQ multiplex PCR; TCRdb keeps only in-frame clonotypes and omits some of them. The repertoire has over 95,000 clones, roughly 90% of them found once; the top ten carry approximately 15%. This specimen consisted of peripheral blood, obtained 28 days after the second AZD1222 dose. The source of these receptors is an adult who received the AZD1222 COVID-19 vaccine.

The V call is TRBV7-9, the J call TRBJ1-2; TRBD1 matches at 10 bases. This CDR3 has 14 residues. The junction had 4 bases not matched to a gene; V was cut back by 1 base and J by 8 bases. The V gene's germline CDR1 is SEHNR and CDR2 FQNEAQ (reference sequence). CDR3 region: CASSLEGTGVGYTF. The CDR3 DNA follows: TGTGCCAGCAGCTTAGAAGGGACAGGGGTGGGCTACACCTTC. The complete variable domain, with remaining parts taken from reference TRBV7-9 and TRBJ1-2, reads DTGVSQNPRHKITKRGQNVTFRCDPISEHNRLYWYRQTLGQGPEFLTYFQNEAQLEKSRLLSDRFSAERPKGSFSTLEIQRTEQGDSAMYLCASSLEGTGVGYTFGSGTRLTVV.

The chain employs TRBV12-3 or TRBV12-4 and TRBJ1-6; D gene unclear. The CDR3 length is 11 residues. The ends were cut back, 4 bases at V and 14 bases at J, with 9 bases in the middle. CDR3 coding DNA: TGTGCCAGCAGTTCCAGCTCGACCCTCCACTTT. It codes for CASSSSSTLHF.

The gene calls are TRBV5-1 and TRBJ2-7; D may be TRBD2 (5 bases). This CDR3 has 18 amino acids. Germline values: CDR1 SGHRS, CDR2 YFSETQ. V was trimmed by 0 bases and J by 12 bases, leaving 31 bases between them. The CDR3 reads CASSLASSRVDDARIWYF. As DNA, the CDR3 is TGCGCCAGCAGCTTGGCTTCTTCGAGGGTCGACGACGCCCGAATATGGTACTTC.

The chain recombines TRBV11-2 with TRBJ1-1; D is ambiguous. The CDR3 contains 15 residues. Germline V lookup: CDR1 SGHAT, CDR2 FQNNGV. Trimming stripped 3 bases from V and 6 bases from J, with 17 bases between. The CDR3 nucleotides read TGTGCCAGCAGCTTTTCTCGGGTCTCGGGGTCTGAAGCTTTCTTT. This gives the protein CASSFSRVSGSEAFF.

The CDR3 nucleotides read TGCGCCAGCAGCTTGGAACAGGGCAATGGCTACACCTTC. This sequence encodes CASSLEQGNGYTF. J is TRBJ1-2 and V is TRBV5-1; a weak D match, TRBD1 (6 bases). With 0 bases removed from V and 6 bases from J, the gap between germline ends came to 9 bases. Germline V lookup: CDR1 SGHRS, CDR2 YFSETQ. The CDR3 runs 13 residues. Filled out from reference TRBV5-1 and TRBJ1-2, the complete variable domain reads KAGVTQTPRYLIKTRGQQVTLSCSPISGHRSVSWYQQTPGQGLQFLFEYFSETQRNKGNFPGRFSGRQFSNSRSEMNVSTLELGDSALYLCASSLEQGNGYTFGSGTRLTVV.

This clone was seen just once. The rearrangement joins TRBV5-1 to TRBJ2-7; D gene ambiguous. The CDR3 is 15 residues long. CDR1 is SGHRS and CDR2 is YFSETQ in the germline V gene. Deletions cut 4 bases from V and 4 bases from J, with 18 bases between. The CDR3 DNA sequence: TGCGCCAGCAGCCCCGACCAGAGGCGGAGTTACGAGCAGTACTTC. Residues: CASSPDQRRSYEQYF.

Concerning this clone: This specimen includes other DNA sequences encoding the same CDR3. The V call is TRBV5-1, the J call TRBJ1-1; maybe TRBD1 (5 bases). Trimming took off 4 bases at V and 5 bases at J, with 9 bases between the two ends. From germline, CDR1 is SGHRS and CDR2 YFSETQ. The CDR3 totals 12 residues. The CDR3 spells CASSLGDTEAFF. Here the CDR3 DNA reads TGCGCCAGCAGCCTGGGGGATACTGAAGCTTTCTTT. The full variable domain, in which reference TRBV5-1 and TRBJ1-1 provide the parts outside the CDR3, is KAGVTQTPRYLIKTRGQQVTLSCSPISGHRSVSWYQQTPGQGLQFLFEYFSETQRNKGNFPGRFSGRQFSNSRSEMNVSTLELGDSALYLCASSLGDTEAFFGQGTRLTVV.

The chain employs TRBV10-1 and TRBJ2-7; 9 nucleotides align to TRBD2. The CDR3 runs 14 residues. Trimming at V came to 8 bases and at J to 7 bases, leaving 12 bases not matched to a gene. Looked up from germline, CDR1 is WNHNN and CDR2 is SYGVQD (reference sequence). CDR3 residues: CASAPLAGAGEQYF. CDR3 nucleotides: TGCGCCAGCGCGCCCTTAGCGGGAGCTGGAGAGCAGTACTTC.

The chain carries TRBV7-6 and TRBJ2-5; D is perhaps TRBD2 (5 bases). V was trimmed by 5 bases and J by 5 bases, leaving 15 bases between them. The V gene's germline CDR1 is SGHVS and CDR2 FNYEAQ. This CDR3 comprises 14 residues. This chain's CDR3 is CASSPQRGIETQYF. The CDR3 DNA sequence: TGTGCCAGCAGCCCCCAGAGAGGGATCGAGACCCAGTACTTC. Full variable domain (rest looked up from reference TRBV7-6 and TRBJ2-5): GAGVSQSPRYKVTKRGQDVALRCDPISGHVSLYWYRQALGQGPEFLTYFNYEAQQDKSGLPNDRFSAERPEGSISTLTIQRTEQRDSAMYRCASSPQRGIETQYFGPGTRLLVL.

This clone was detected a few times. The chain links TRBV5-4 to TRBJ1-1; TRBD1 is a possible D gene (6 bases). The V and J ends lost 4 bases and 5 bases respectively, with 15 bases between them. From germline, CDR1 is SGHNT and CDR2 YYREEE (reference sequence). The CDR3 is made up of 14 amino acids. CDR3 bases: TGTGCCAGCAGCCCCGAGGGGGGGTCGACTGAAGCTTTCTTT. This codes for CASSPEGGSTEAFF.

This sequence joins TRBV27 and TRBJ1-2; D gene ambiguous. The CDR3 totals 13 residues. CDR1 MNHEY and CDR2 SMNVEV come from the germline V gene (reference sequence). Deletions cut 2 bases from V and 8 bases from J, with 12 bases between. The CDR3 DNA follows: TGTGCCAGCAGTTTAGCGGACCGCGGCGGCTACACCTTC. Encoded protein: CASSLADRGGYTF.

The chain links TRBV5-6 to TRBJ1-4, with D perhaps TRBD1 (5 bases). V was cut by 4 bases and J by 5 bases, with 15 bases left in between. The germline V gene encodes CDR1 SGHDT and CDR2 YYEEEE. The CDR3 has 15 amino acids. The CDR3: CASSPGHRWNEKLFF. The CDR3 bases are TGTGCCAGCAGCCCAGGACACCGATGGAATGAAAAACTGTTTTTT.

The CDR3 region is CAWIAGGASGSTDTQYF. CDR3 coding DNA: TGTGCCTGGATCGCAGGGGGGGCTAGCGGGAGCACAGATACGCAGTATTTT. The rearrangement uses TRBV30 and TRBJ2-3; a possible D gene is TRBD2 (8 bases). The CDR3 covers 17 residues. The V gene's germline CDR1 is GTSNPN and CDR2 SVGIG (reference sequence). V lost 4 bases and J 0 bases, leaving 20 bases between the germline ends.

The chain employs TRBV28 and TRBJ2-1; D is possibly TRBD1 (6 bases). V was pared by 3 bases and J by 7 bases, with 19 bases between. The CDR3 sequence is 16 residues long. Germline V gene sequence: CDR1 MDHEN, CDR2 SYDVKM. The CDR3, as DNA: TGTGCCAGCAGTTTCTCGACAGGTGGAACTTTAAATGAGCAGTTCTTC. Translation: CASSFSTGGTLNEQFF.